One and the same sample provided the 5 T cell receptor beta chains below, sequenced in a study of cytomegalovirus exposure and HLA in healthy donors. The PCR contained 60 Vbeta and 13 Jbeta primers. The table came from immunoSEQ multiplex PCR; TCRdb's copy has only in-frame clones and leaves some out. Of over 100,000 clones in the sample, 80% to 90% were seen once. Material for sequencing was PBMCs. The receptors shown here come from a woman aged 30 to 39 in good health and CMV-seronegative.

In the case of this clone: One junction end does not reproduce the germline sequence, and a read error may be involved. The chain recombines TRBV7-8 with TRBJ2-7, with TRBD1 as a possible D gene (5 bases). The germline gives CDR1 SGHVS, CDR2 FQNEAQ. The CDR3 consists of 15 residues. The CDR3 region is CASTLGASGSYEQYF. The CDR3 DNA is TGTGCCAGCACCTTAGGGGCATCAGGCTCCTACGAGCAGTACTTC.

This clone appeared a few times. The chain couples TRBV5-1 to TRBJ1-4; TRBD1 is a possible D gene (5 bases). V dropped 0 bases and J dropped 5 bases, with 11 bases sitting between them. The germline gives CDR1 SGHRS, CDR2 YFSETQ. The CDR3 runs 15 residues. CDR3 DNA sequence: TGCGCCAGCAGCTTGGCGGGCCAGGGAAATGAAAAACTGTTTTTT. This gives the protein CASSLAGQGNEKLFF.

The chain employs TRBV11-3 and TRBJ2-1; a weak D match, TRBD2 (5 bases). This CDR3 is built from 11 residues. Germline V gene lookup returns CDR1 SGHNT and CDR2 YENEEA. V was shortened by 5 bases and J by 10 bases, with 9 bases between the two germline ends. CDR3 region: CASSRGREQFF. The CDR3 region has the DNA TGTGCCAGCAGCCGGGGTCGAGAGCAGTTCTTC.

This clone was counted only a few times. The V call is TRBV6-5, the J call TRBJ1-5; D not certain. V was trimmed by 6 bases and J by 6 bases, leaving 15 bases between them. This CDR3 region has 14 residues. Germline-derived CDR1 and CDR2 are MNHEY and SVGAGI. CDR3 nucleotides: TGTGCCAGCAGCCCCCGGGAACGGGGTCAGCCCCAGCATTTT. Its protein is CASSPRERGQPQHF.

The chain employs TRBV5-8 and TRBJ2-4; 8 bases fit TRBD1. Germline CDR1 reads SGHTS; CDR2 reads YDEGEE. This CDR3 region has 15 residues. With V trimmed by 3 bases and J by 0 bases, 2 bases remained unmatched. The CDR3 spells CASSSGQGAKNIQYF. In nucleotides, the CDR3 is TGTGCCAGCAGCTCCGGACAGGGAGCCAAAAACATTCAGTACTTC.